Below are 10 T cell receptor beta chains sequenced from a single sample in a study of early T cells in non-severe SARS-CoV-2 infection. Using its own MiXCR run on the 5' RACE reads, TCRdb lists one record per CDR3 protein. The sample contains fewer than 55,000 distinct CDR3 sequences, about 4% of which appear only once. The sequenced sample was whole blood. The receptors shown here come from an adult who was a healthcare worker with PCR-confirmed SARS-CoV-2 infection or an uninfected control (not recorded which).

This clonotype occurred many times. V usage is TRBV5-1 and J usage is TRBJ2-3; D gene ambiguous. This CDR3 has 13 residues. Trimming pared 0 bases from V and 4 bases from J, leaving 6 bases between. From germline, CDR1 is SGHRS and CDR2 YFSETQ. CDR3 in amino acids: CASSLDSSDTQYF. CDR3 sequence (DNA): TGCGCCAGCAGCTTGGACTCTTCAGATACGCAGTATTTT.

This chain links TRBV24-1 with TRBJ2-3; 14 bases fit TRBD2. The CDR3 loop spans 18 amino acids. The V gene end was trimmed by 0 bases and the J gene end by 2 bases; junction bases not matched to a gene: 3. Germline V CDR1 and CDR2: KGHDR, SFDVKD. The CDR3 here is CATSDLGTSGSLTDTQYF. The CDR3 DNA reads as TGTGCCACCAGTGATTTGGGGACTAGCGGGAGTCTCACAGATACGCAGTATTTT.

This clonotype was detected once. The chain has TRBV14 and TRBJ1-4; possibly TRBD1 for D (5 bases). CDR1 is SGHDN and CDR2 is FVKESK in the germline V gene. This CDR3 contains 14 residues. V dropped 3 bases and J dropped 4 bases, with 9 bases sitting between them. The CDR3 reads CASSQTAINEKLFF. The CDR3 nucleotides read TGTGCCAGCAGCCAGACAGCGATTAATGAAAAACTGTTTTTT.

This clonotype was found many times. This chain joins TRBV20-1 and TRBJ2-2; the D is unclear. The CDR3 runs 15 residues. Germline V gives CDR1 DFQATT, CDR2 SNEGSKA (reference sequence). Trimming removed 0 bases from V and 2 bases from J, with 10 bases in between. The CDR3 reads CSARDRYTNTGELFF. CDR3 coding DNA: TGCAGTGCTAGAGATCGCTACACCAACACCGGGGAGCTGTTTTTT.

This clonotype was detected many times. DNA for the CDR3: TGTGCCAGCAGCGCCGCGAAGTCTAGCGGGAGGGCCCATGAGCAGTTCTTC. Translating it yields CASSAAKSSGRAHEQFF. The chain has TRBV5-4 and TRBJ2-1; TRBD2 aligns across 12 bases. V was pared by 4 bases and J by 8 bases, with 13 bases of the junction left unmatched. The CDR3 is made up of 17 amino acids. CDR1 and CDR2 (germline): SGHNT, YYREEE (reference sequence).

This clonotype came up many times. The chain combines TRBV6-5 with TRBJ2-1, with D perhaps matching TRBD2 (6 bases). CDR3 length: 14 amino acids. Germline assignment: CDR1 MNHEY and CDR2 SVGAGI. The V gene lost 6 bases and the J gene lost 9 bases, with 18 bases spanning the gap. CDR3 protein: CASSLRGGGSEQFF. CDR3 bases: TGTGCCAGCAGCCTTCGGGGTGGGGGGAGTGAGCAGTTCTTC.

The chain carries TRBV6-5 and TRBJ2-1, with D possibly TRBD1 on 5 matching bases. Trimming took off 7 bases at V and 12 bases at J, with 19 bases between the two ends. The CDR3 length is 13 residues. CDR1 and CDR2 from the germline V gene are MNHEY and SVGAGI. CDR3: CASTNPTGSRQFF. CDR3 DNA sequence: TGTGCCAGCACAAACCCAACAGGTTCTCGGCAGTTCTTC.

At least ten counts were recorded for this clonotype. The CDR3 DNA is TGTGCCAGCAGTTTAGGCAGGGTGTCCTACGAGCAGTACTTC. It encodes CASSLGRVSYEQYF. The V and J genes are TRBV27 and TRBJ2-7; D may be TRBD1 (5 bases). Germline CDR1 and CDR2: MNHEY and SMNVEV (reference sequence). CDR3 length: 14 residues. V was cut by 2 bases and J by 1 base, with 9 bases left in between.

Note on this clonotype: A much larger clone differs by one base, so this may be a read error. V is TRBV12-3 or TRBV12-4 and J is TRBJ2-7, with TRBD2 matching over 10 bases. V shed 2 bases and J 5 bases; nucleotides not matched to a gene: 6. The length of the CDR3 is 15 residues. The CDR3 loop reads CASSLYSGGSHEQYF. CDR3 nucleotides: TGTGCCAGCAGTTTATATAGCGGGGGGTCCCACGAGCAGTACTTC.

There are many counts of this clonotype. The chain uses TRBV7-2 and TRBJ2-7; 7 nucleotides align to TRBD2. CDR1 is SGHTA, CDR2 FQGNSA, per germline. V dropped 1 base and J dropped 4; count of bases not matched to a gene: 10. This CDR3 is built from 16 residues. CDR3 bases: TGTGCCAGCAGCTTAGAAGGCGGGGGAGTCCTTTACGAGCAGTACTTC. The encoded protein is CASSLEGGGVLYEQYF.